Shown below are 23 T cell receptor beta chains from a single sample sequenced in a study of T cell responses to AZD1222 COVID-19 vaccine. Repertoires were generated with immunoSEQ multiplex PCR, while TCRdb's copy carries only in-frame clones and drops some. The profile covers 110,000 or so clones, with approximately 90% appearing a single time and 5.2% taken by the ten largest. Source: peripheral blood, taken on day 0 of AZD1222 vaccination. The receptors come from an adult in good health.

This clone occurred a few times. The chain combines TRBV7-9 with TRBJ2-3; no reliable D call. The germline V gene has CDR1 SEHNR and CDR2 FQNEAQ (reference sequence). Trimming took off 3 bases at V and 1 base at J, with 5 bases between the two ends. There are 13 residues in the CDR3. The CDR3 DNA is TGTGCCAGCAGCTTTTTCCGCACAGATACGCAGTATTTT. It codes for CASSFFRTDTQYF.

The DNA for the CDR3 is TGTGCCAGCAGCGTAGATGTTTTCTCCTACGAGCAGTACTTC. It is translated as CASSVDVFSYEQYF. This chain uses TRBV9 with TRBJ2-7, with unresolved D. V was pared by 0 bases and J by 0 bases, with 7 bases between. The germline gives CDR1 SGDLS, CDR2 YYNGEE. The CDR3 runs to 14 residues.

The chain combines TRBV28 with TRBJ2-5, with 14 bases lining up with TRBD2. The CDR3 consists of 17 residues. Per germline, CDR1 MDHEN and CDR2 SYDVKM. V lost 6 bases and J lost 6; bases outside the gene matches: 12. The DNA for the CDR3 is TGTGCCAGCAGCCCCTTTAGACTAGCGGGGGGGAAGAAGACCCAGTACTTC. Translating it yields CASSPFRLAGGKKTQYF.

J is TRBJ1-1 and V is TRBV7-2, with TRBD1 identical over 9 bases. The junction had 10 bases not matched to a gene; V was cut back by 0 bases and J by 5 bases. The CDR3 consists of 17 residues. Per the germline V gene, CDR1 is SGHTA and CDR2 is FQGNSA. This chain's CDR3 is CASSLAGTGRLWTEAFF. DNA of the CDR3: TGTGCCAGCAGCTTAGCGGGGACAGGGAGATTGTGGACTGAAGCTTTCTTT.

Regarding this clone: Other DNA variants within this sample encode the same CDR3. This chain connects TRBV14 to TRBJ1-1; a weak D match, TRBD1 (6 bases). This CDR3 region has 15 residues. Trimming left V 0 bases short and J 2 bases short, with 10 bases between. Per the germline V gene, CDR1 is SGHDN and CDR2 is FVKESK. The CDR3 bases are TGTGCCAGCAGCCAAGATCAGGGGAGAAACACTGAAGCTTTCTTT. Translating it yields CASSQDQGRNTEAFF.

This rearrangement joins TRBV18 to TRBJ1-6; no reliable D call. V was clipped by 8 bases and J by 8 bases, with 19 bases between them. The CDR3 extends over 15 amino acids. Germline V lookup: CDR1 KGHSH, CDR2 LQKENI. The DNA for the CDR3 is TGTGCCAGCAGCAAAAAGGGTCCAAGGGATTCACCCCTCCACTTT. Residues: CASSKKGPRDSPLHF. The whole variable domain, filled in from reference TRBV18 and TRBJ1-6, reads NAGVMQNPRHLVRRRGQEARLRCSPMKGHSHVYWYRQLPEEGLKFMVYLQKENIIDESGMPKERFSAEFPKEGPSILRIQQVVRGDSAAYFCASSKKGPRDSPLHFGNGTRLTVT.

This clone was detected only once. The gene calls are TRBV4-1 and TRBJ2-7, with 9 bases fitting TRBD1. Losses at the gene ends were 1 base for V and 4 bases for J; bases not matched to a gene: 8. This CDR3 has 16 residues. CDR1 MGHRA and CDR2 YSYEKL come from the germline V gene. This CDR3 reads CASSQVVGQGVYEQYF. The CDR3 DNA reads as TGCGCCAGCAGCCAAGTTGTGGGACAGGGAGTTTACGAGCAGTACTTC.

The table lists this clone with a few counts. The chain employs TRBV12-1 and TRBJ1-1; TRBD1, the table's D call, lacks a check against the DNA. TRBV12-1 constitutes a pseudogene. The CDR3 spans 16 residues. The CDR3 bases are TGTGCCAGCAGCTCTTTACGCCCTAGGGGGCACACTGAAGCTTTCTTT. This sequence encodes CASSSLRPRGHTEAFF.

The chain carries TRBV10-1 and TRBJ2-7; D unclear. In germline, CDR1 is WNHNN, CDR2 SYGVQD (reference sequence). The CDR3 is 12 residues long. V was cut by 0 bases and J by 2 bases, with 2 bases left in between. CDR3 region: CASSESAYEQYF. In DNA form, the CDR3 reads TGCGCCAGCAGTGAGTCGGCCTACGAGCAGTACTTC.

The chain combines TRBV4-3 with TRBJ1-4; D call uncertain. There are 16 residues in the CDR3. The V end lost 0 bases, the J end lost 8 bases, and 16 bases lay between the germline ends. Germline V gene data show CDR1 as LGHNA and CDR2 as YSLEER. Here the CDR3 reads CASSQESTIVREKLFF. The CDR3 bases are TGCGCCAGCAGCCAAGAGAGCACCATAGTCAGGGAAAAACTGTTTTTT.

The chain has TRBV19 and TRBJ1-2; a possible D gene is TRBD1 (6 bases). The germline V gene has CDR1 LNHDA and CDR2 SQIVND (reference sequence). The CDR3 runs 13 residues. The V end lost 4 bases, the J end lost 3 bases, and 9 bases lay between the germline ends. CDR3 nucleotide sequence: TGTGCCAGTAGTACCCCAGGGGACTATGGCTACACCTTC. As protein: CASSTPGDYGYTF.

The V and J genes are TRBV7-2 and TRBJ1-2, with D unresolved. Germline lookup yields CDR1 SGHTA and CDR2 FQGNSA. The V end lost 1 base, the J end lost 7 bases, and 13 bases lay between the germline ends. The CDR3 sequence is 14 residues long. The CDR3 coding sequence is TGTGCCAGCAGCTTAGGTAGGGCAGGTCGTGGCTACACCTTC. It yields the protein CASSLGRAGRGYTF.

The chain has TRBV5-5 and TRBJ1-4; D gene unclear. This CDR3 is built from 14 residues. Trimming left V 1 base short and J 0 bases short, with 4 bases between. Germline V gene sequence: CDR1 SGHKS, CDR2 YYEKEE (reference sequence). DNA for the CDR3: TGTGCCAGCAGCTTGCTAACAACTAATGAAAAACTGTTTTTT. It encodes CASSLLTTNEKLFF.

The V gene is TRBV21-1, the J gene TRBJ2-7; the listed D gene, TRBD2, was not tested against the DNA. TRBV21-1 counts as a pseudogene. The CDR3 runs 15 residues. DNA for the CDR3: TGTGCCAGCAGCTTCGGGACTAATGGGAACTACGAGCAGTACTTC. This gives the protein CASSFGTNGNYEQYF.

The V and J genes are TRBV7-9 and TRBJ2-1, with a possible D match to TRBD1 (5 bases). Germline assignment: CDR1 SEHNR and CDR2 FQNEAQ (reference sequence). The CDR3 extends over 15 amino acids. V dropped 1 base and J dropped 4 bases, with 11 bases sitting between them. The CDR3 loop is CASSLGAGLYNEQFF. The CDR3 DNA reads TGTGCCAGCAGCTTAGGTGCAGGGTTATACAATGAGCAGTTCTTC.

The gene calls are TRBV5-4 and TRBJ1-1; 12 nucleotides agree with TRBD1. The CDR3 consists of 17 residues. With 4 bases clipped from V and 6 bases from J, the junction kept 13 bases outside the gene matches. Per germline, CDR1 SGHNT and CDR2 YYREEE (reference sequence). CDR3 in DNA: TGTGCCAGCAGCGGAACCGGGACAGGGGGCGGGGTGCCTGAAGCTTTCTTT. Its translation is CASSGTGTGGGVPEAFF.

This CDR3 reads CSVEEGRANPWRETQYF. In DNA, the CDR3 is TGCAGCGTTGAAGAGGGAAGGGCGAACCCCTGGAGAGAGACCCAGTACTTC. The gene calls are TRBV29-1 and TRBJ2-5; D unresolved. Trimming took 0 bases from V and 4 from J, leaving 21 bases between them. Germline CDR1 reads SQVTM; CDR2 reads ANQGSEA. The length of the CDR3 is 17 residues.

This chain connects TRBV4-1 to TRBJ1-1; 10 nucleotides match TRBD1. Germline CDR1 reads MGHRA; CDR2 reads YSYEKL. The junction had 2 bases not matched to a gene; V was cut back by 4 bases and J by 3 bases. The CDR3 length is 14 residues. CDR3 in amino acids: CASSPGTGDTEAFF. The CDR3 nucleotides are TGCGCCAGCAGCCCTGGGACAGGGGACACTGAAGCTTTCTTT.

In this sample, this clone turned up once. V and J are TRBV28 and TRBJ1-5, with 7 bases aligning to TRBD1. The germline CDR1 and CDR2 sequences are MDHEN and SYDVKM. The CDR3 length is 15 residues. The V and J ends lost 2 bases and 11 bases, in that order; junction bases with no gene match: 12. DNA of the CDR3: TGTGCCAGCAGTTTAAAGGTCGCCCCTGACAGGGCCCAGCATTTT. Translated, it gives CASSLKVAPDRAQHF. The variable domain in full, with the rest retrieved from reference TRBV28 and TRBJ1-5, is DVKVTQSSRYLVKRTGEKVFLECVQDMDHENMFWYRQDPGLGLRLIYFSYDVKMKEKGDIPEGYSVSREKKERFSLILESASTNQTSMYLCASSLKVAPDRAQHFGDGTRLSIL.

The chain combines TRBV5-1 with TRBJ2-2; possibly TRBD1 for D (6 bases). CDR3 length equals 16 residues. Germline V lookup: CDR1 SGHRS, CDR2 YFSETQ. V lost 3 bases and J lost 2, with 14 bases in between. Here the CDR3 DNA reads TGCGCCAGCAGCTCGACAGGAAAAGGAAACACCGGGGAGCTGTTTTTT. Translating gives CASSSTGKGNTGELFF.

In regard to this clone: The same CDR3 also results from other DNA sequences found in this sample. This chain links TRBV19 with TRBJ1-5, with a weak D call TRBD1 (6 bases). Between the trimmed V and J ends, which lost 9 bases and 0 bases, there was a span of 6 bases. This CDR3 contains 12 residues. In germline, CDR1 is LNHDA, CDR2 SQIVND (reference sequence). The CDR3 DNA sequence: TGTGCCAGCAGGGGTAGCAATCAGCCCCAGCATTTT. It is translated as CASRGSNQPQHF.

V is TRBV28 and J is TRBJ1-4, with D maybe TRBD1 (5 bases). Germline V lookup: CDR1 MDHEN, CDR2 SYDVKM. The CDR3 is 16 amino acids. Trimming left V 5 bases short and J 8 bases short, with 21 bases between. The CDR3 sequence: CASSPLLGAGNEKLFF. The CDR3 nucleotides read TGTGCCAGCAGTCCCTTACTAGGGGCGGGGAACGAAAAACTGTTTTTT.

This chain uses TRBV6-2 or TRBV6-3 with TRBJ1-4; D possibly corresponds to TRBD1 (5 bases). Germline V CDR1 and CDR2: MNHEY, SVGEGT. V lost 0 bases, J lost 8 bases, and 16 bases lay in between. This CDR3 spans 16 amino acids. The CDR3 DNA sequence: TGTGCCAGCAGTTACTCGATGGGGGACCTTGCGGAAAAACTGTTTTTT. Translating it yields CASSYSMGDLAEKLFF.